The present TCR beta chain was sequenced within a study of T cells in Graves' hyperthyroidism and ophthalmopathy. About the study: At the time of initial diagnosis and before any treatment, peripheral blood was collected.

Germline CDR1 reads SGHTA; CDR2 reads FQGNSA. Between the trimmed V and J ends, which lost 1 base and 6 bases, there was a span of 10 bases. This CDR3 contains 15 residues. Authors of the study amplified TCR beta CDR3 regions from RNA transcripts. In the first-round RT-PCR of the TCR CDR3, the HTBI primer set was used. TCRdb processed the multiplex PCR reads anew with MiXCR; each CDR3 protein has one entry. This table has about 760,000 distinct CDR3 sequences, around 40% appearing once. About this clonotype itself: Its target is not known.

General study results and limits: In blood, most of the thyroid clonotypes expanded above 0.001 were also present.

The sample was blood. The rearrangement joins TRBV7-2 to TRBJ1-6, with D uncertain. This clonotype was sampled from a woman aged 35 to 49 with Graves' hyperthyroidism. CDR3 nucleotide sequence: TGTGCCAGCAGCTTAGGGCCGGGGATTAATTCACCCCTCCACTTT. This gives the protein CASSLGPGINSPLHF.